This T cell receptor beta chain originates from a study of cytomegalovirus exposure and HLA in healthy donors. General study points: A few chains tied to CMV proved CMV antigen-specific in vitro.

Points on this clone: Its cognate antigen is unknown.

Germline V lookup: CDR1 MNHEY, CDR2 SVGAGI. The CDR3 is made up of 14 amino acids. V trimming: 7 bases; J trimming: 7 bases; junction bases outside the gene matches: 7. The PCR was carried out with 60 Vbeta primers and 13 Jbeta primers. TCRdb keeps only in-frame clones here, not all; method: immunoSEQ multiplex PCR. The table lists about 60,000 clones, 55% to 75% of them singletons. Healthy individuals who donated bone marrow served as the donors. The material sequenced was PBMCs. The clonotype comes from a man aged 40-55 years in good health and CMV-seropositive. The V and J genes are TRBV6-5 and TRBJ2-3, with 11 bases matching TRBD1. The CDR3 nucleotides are TGTGCCAGCACCCCCCGGGACAGGGGGAATACGCAGTATTTT. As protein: CASTPRDRGNTQYF.